This is a list of T cell receptor beta chains from one sample in a study of PD-L1 blockade in urothelial cancer. Clones were sequenced by immunoSEQ multiplex PCR, and TCRdb holds only the in-frame ones, with some missing. The sample includes roughly 120,000 clones, roughly 91% seen only once; the top ten take roughly 1.7%. This material consisted of PBMCs, taken around atezolizumab (anti-PD-L1) treatment. The source of these receptors is a man between 60 and 75 years old with urothelial cancer. CDR3s include the opening cysteine and the closing phenylalanine or tryptophan. D genes are given only for firm matches. For some rows the clone size is stated as once, few or many, or as a class when expanded; others skip it.

>TRBV15|TRBD1|-|TRBJ2-7
TGTGCCACCAGCACCCACCAGACGGGCCCGGGACAGGCCAATCAAGACGAGCAGTACTTC
CATSTHQTGPGQANQDEQYF
>TRBV2|TRBD2|-|TRBJ2-1
TGTGCCAGCACCCTGACTAGCGGGAGTAAGTTCTTC
CASTLTSGSKFF
>TRBV18|-|-|TRBJ1-4
TGTGCCAGCTCAGAGGGTGCAACTAATGAAAAACTGTTTTTT
CASSEGATNEKLFF
>TRBV4-1|TRBD1|few|TRBJ1-1
TGCGCCAGCAGCCCCCAGGGGGCAGTGAACACTGAAGCTTTCTTT
CASSPQGAVNTEAFF
>TRBV10-1|TRBD1|-|TRBJ1-4
TGCGCCAGCAGTTCGACAGGGGGAACTAATGAAAAACTGTTTTTT
CASSSTGGTNEKLFF
>TRBV5-1|TRBD2|-|TRBJ2-3
TGCGCCAGCAGCTCGGGGGTAGCGGGGGGTCTCACAGATACGCAGTATTTT
CASSSGVAGGLTDTQYF
>TRBV28|-|-|TRBJ2-2
TGTGCCAGCAGTTTAGGGGCAGGGGTTAGCACCGGGGAGCTGTTTTTT
CASSLGAGVSTGELFF
>TRBV14|-|few|TRBJ2-7
TGTGCCAGCAGCCAAGATTGGAGGGGGCGCTGGTACGAGCAGTACTTC
CASSQDWRGRWYEQYF
>TRBV28|-|-|TRBJ2-7
TGTGCCAGCAGGCGGACTACGATCTACGAGCAGTACTTC
CASRRTTIYEQYF
>TRBV5-1|TRBD1|few|TRBJ1-1
TGCGCCAGCAGCAAAGGGGACAGCTCCCTGAAAGCTTTCTTT
CASSKGDSSLKAFF